One sample yielded the 27 T cell receptor beta chains listed below, sequenced in a study of tissue T cells after allogeneic stem cell transplantation. This table comes from immunoSEQ multiplex PCR, and its TCRdb copy is limited to in-frame clones, with some not included. This sample has some 48,000 clones, with about 73% found just once. Sequences were obtained from sorted cells pooled from one or two spleens. Receptors were obtained from a pool of C57BL/6 mice in good health.

This clone showed up just once. These gene names are mouse names. The CDR3 goes on 1 residue after the read ends, and that part is filled in from the germline J gene. J is TRBJ1-3 and V is TRBV13-1; 7 positions match TRBD1. Germline CDR1 is NSHNY and CDR2 is SYGAGN. Germline trimming cut 0 bases from V and 2 bases from J; bases unmatched to any gene: 2. The CDR3 extends over 15 amino acids. Incomplete CDR3 DNA: TGTGCCAGCAGTGATGAGACAGGGACTGGAAATACGCTCTAT. Encoded protein: CASSDETGTGNTLY. The entire CDR3 protein reads CASSDETGTGNTLYF.

A remark on this clone: The gene names given are mouse names. The read terminates 1 residue ahead of where the CDR3 ends, so the germline J gene completes it. The chain joins TRBV13-2 to TRBJ1-2, with a tentative D call TRBD1 (5 bases). Germline V gene lookup returns CDR1 NNHNN and CDR2 SYGAGS (reference sequence). V lost 6 bases to trimming and J lost 0 bases, with 12 bases between them. This CDR3 contains 14 residues. Incomplete CDR3 DNA: TGTGCCAGCGCCGGACAAATAGCAAACTCCGACTACACC. It codes for CASAGQIANSDYT. The CDR3 as a whole reads CASAGQIANSDYTF.

Concerning this clone itself: The genes are named according to mouse. The read gets to within 1 residue of the CDR3 end, and the germline J gene fills in the rest. The V call is TRBV13-1, the J call TRBJ1-1; perhaps TRBD1 as D (6 bases). Trimming took 2 bases from V and 4 from J, leaving 6 bases between them. Germline values: CDR1 NSHNY, CDR2 SYGAGN. The CDR3 contains 12 residues. This CDR3 is CASSEGGTEVFF. The sequenced part of the CDR3 DNA is TGTGCCAGCAGTGAAGGGGGCACAGAAGTCTTC.

Regarding this clone: Any gene name here is a mouse gene name. The read ends 1 residue shy of where the CDR3 ends; the end is completed using the germline J gene. The V call is TRBV3, the J call TRBJ2-4; 9 bases map to TRBD2. Germline values: CDR1 SNHLY, CDR2 FYNGKV (reference sequence). Germline trimming cut 5 bases from V and 4 bases from J; bases unmatched to any gene: 1. CDR3 length: 13 amino acids. CDR3 protein: CASSRLGENTLYF. The DNA read from the CDR3 is TGTGCCAGCAGCCGACTGGGGGAAAACACCTTGTAC.

Remarks on this clone: Each gene name is a mouse one. The observed sequence ends 1 residue before the CDR3 terminus, with the missing tail filled in from the germline J gene. This rearrangement joins TRBV13-1 to TRBJ1-5; D uncertain. V lost 0 bases, J lost 1 base, and 8 bases lay in between. The CDR3 is 15 residues long. CDR1 and CDR2 from the germline V gene are NSHNY and SYGAGN. The CDR3 DNA, read in part, is TGTGCCAGCAGTGATGCAGTAGGGAACAACCAGGCTCCGCTT. It is translated as CASSDAVGNNQAPL. The full CDR3 protein reads CASSDAVGNNQAPLF.

Comment on this clone: Gene names and germline match the mouse. The CDR3 is cut off 1 residue early in the read; its end comes from the germline J gene. This rearrangement joins TRBV5 to TRBJ1-4, with 9 bases matching TRBD1. Germline CDR1 and CDR2: LGHNA and YNLKQL (reference sequence). The CDR3 length is 15 residues. V lost 0 bases, J lost 6 bases, and 2 bases stayed unmatched. The CDR3 bases that were read are TGTGCCAGCAGCCAAGAGAGGACAGGGGACGAAAGATTATTT. Its protein is CASSQERTGDERLF. The full CDR3 protein reads CASSQERTGDERLFF.

Concerning this clone itself: Genes and germline are mouse. CDR3 DNA (partial): TGTGCCAGCAGCTTAGAGCTGGAAAACACCTTGTAC. This translates into CASSLELENTLY. The whole CDR3 sequence reads CASSLELENTLYF. The chain employs TRBV3 and TRBJ2-4; D not resolved. The read falls 1 residue short of the CDR3 end, and the missing part is taken from the germline J gene. This CDR3 has 13 amino acids. Trimming took 1 base from V and 4 from J, leaving 6 bases between them. Germline V lookup: CDR1 SNHLY, CDR2 FYNGKV (reference sequence).

In regard to this clone: Mouse germline and gene names are used. Read sequence stops 1 residue before the CDR3 end, and the germline J gene provides the missing end. The J gene is TRBJ2-5, the V gene TRBV19; 9 positions agree with TRBD2. From germline, CDR1 is FNHDT and CDR2 SITEND (reference sequence). Trimming cost V 3 bases and J 1 base; bases outside gene matches: 0. The CDR3 extends over 14 amino acids. CDR3 region: CASSTGGDQDTQYF. The part of the CDR3 DNA that was read is TGTGCCAGCAGTACTGGGGGGGACCAAGACACCCAGTAC. The complete variable domain, with remaining parts taken from reference TRBV19 and TRBJ2-5, reads GGIITQTPKFLIGQEGQKLTLKCQQNFNHDTMYWYRQDSGKGLRLIYYSITENDLQKGDLSEGYDASREKKSSFSLTVTSAQKNEMAVFLCASSTGGDQDTQYFGPGTRLLVL.

Turning to this clone: Mouse names are used for the genes. The read stops 1 residue short of the end of the CDR3; the missing end is completed from the germline J gene. This sequence joins TRBV20 and TRBJ1-1; tentative D call: TRBD1 (5 bases). The CDR3 covers 13 residues. The ends were cut back, 1 base at V and 0 bases at J, with 6 bases in the middle. Germline-derived CDR1 and CDR2 are GFQATS and STVNSAI. Incomplete CDR3 DNA: TGTGGTGCTAGGGTCAGGGCAAACACAGAAGTCTTC. The encoded protein is CGARVRANTEVF. The whole CDR3 sequence reads CGARVRANTEVFF.

Concerning this clone: Mouse gene names apply. With the read ending 1 residue before the CDR3 end, the germline J gene is used to fill in that end. The gene calls are TRBV13-2 and TRBJ2-3; 7 bases line up with TRBD2. This CDR3 has 13 residues. Per the germline V gene, CDR1 is NNHNN and CDR2 is SYGAGS (reference sequence). V shed 2 bases, J shed 3 bases, and the junction held 0 bases outside the gene matches. The CDR3 protein is CASGDWGAETLYF. CDR3 DNA, as far as it was read: TGTGCCAGCGGTGACTGGGGGGCAGAAACGCTGTAT.

In regard to this clone: Mouse names are used for the genes. The read ends 1 residue before the CDR3 terminus; that terminus is restored from the germline J gene. The chain employs TRBV29 and TRBJ1-6; 12 positions agree with TRBD1. TRBJ1-6 belongs to the ORF category, with a function that is uncertain. This CDR3 is built from 17 residues. Germline assignment: CDR1 MSHET and CDR2 SYDVDS. V lost 6 bases to trimming and J lost 2 bases; unmatched junction nucleotides: 5. CDR3 amino acids: CASSPGTGGPYNSPLYF. The CDR3 DNA, read in part, is TGTGCTAGCAGCCCCGGGACAGGGGGCCCCTATAATTCGCCCCTCTAC.

For this clone: Gene names follow the mouse nomenclature. The read terminates 1 residue before the CDR3 end, so the remaining end is supplied by the germline J gene. The chain links TRBV1 to TRBJ1-6; D not certain. TRBJ1-6 is recorded as an ORF, its role being uncertain. Germline loops: CDR1 NSQYPW, CDR2 LRSPGD (reference sequence). This CDR3 region has 14 residues. V was shortened by 1 base and J by 0 bases, with 1 base between the two germline ends. Incomplete CDR3 DNA: TGCACCTGCAGTGCAGGTTCCTATAATTCGCCCCTCTAC. Its translation: CTCSAGSYNSPLY. The CDR3 in full is CTCSAGSYNSPLYF.

Comment on this clone: Germline and genes here are mouse. The CDR3 extends 1 residue past the end of the read, so its final part is completed from the germline J gene. This sequence joins TRBV3 and TRBJ1-1; 10 nucleotides agree with TRBD1. The CDR3 has 15 amino acids. V was clipped by 3 bases and J by 1 base; unmatched bases: 2. CDR1 SNHLY and CDR2 FYNGKV come from the germline V gene (reference sequence). CDR3 bases read: TGTGCCAGCAGCTTCCGGGACAGGGGAAACACAGAAGTCTTC. It is translated as CASSFRDRGNTEVF. The complete CDR3 reads CASSFRDRGNTEVFF.

A single count supports this clone. Gene names are mouse gene names. The CDR3 extends 1 residue past the end of the read, so its final part is completed from the germline J gene. The V gene is TRBV19, the J gene TRBJ1-3; no clear D. V shed 4 bases and J shed 0 bases, with 8 bases lying between them. From germline, CDR1 is FNHDT and CDR2 SITEND (reference sequence). CDR3 length equals 14 residues. The part of the CDR3 DNA that was read is TGTGCCAGCAGTCAAGACAATTCTGGAAATACGCTCTAT. Translation gives CASSQDNSGNTLY. The complete CDR3 sequence is CASSQDNSGNTLYF.

This clone came up once. Gene names and germline match the mouse. The CDR3 end falls 1 residue outside the read, so it is completed with the germline J gene. This rearrangement joins TRBV2 to TRBJ1-1; the match to TRBD1 covers 8 bases. Trimming removed 2 bases from V and 0 bases from J; junction bases left unmatched: 5. The CDR3 is 16 amino acids. From germline, CDR1 is LGHNA and CDR2 YSYQKL. This chain's CDR3 is CASSQSGTGANTEVFF. Partial CDR3 DNA: TGTGCCAGCAGCCAATCCGGGACAGGTGCAAACACAGAAGTCTTC.

Notes on this clone: Gene names and germline match the mouse. Read sequence stops 1 residue before the CDR3 end, and the germline J gene provides the missing end. The V call is TRBV13-2, the J call TRBJ2-7; TRBD1 aligns across 10 bases. This CDR3 region has 15 residues. The germline V gene encodes CDR1 NNHNN and CDR2 SYGAGS (reference sequence). V gave up 3 bases and J gave up 1 base; unmatched junction bases: 4. CDR3 sequence reads: CASGGRDRGSYEQYF. The part of the CDR3 DNA that was read is TGTGCCAGCGGTGGCCGGGACAGGGGATCCTATGAACAGTAC.

As to this clone: Germline and genes here are mouse. The read falls 1 residue short of the CDR3 end, and the missing part is taken from the germline J gene. The rearrangement links TRBV13-3 to TRBJ1-2; D remains unclear. V was shortened by 0 bases and J by 3 bases, with 6 bases between the two germline ends. The germline V gene has CDR1 NNHDY and CDR2 SYVADS. CDR3 length: 13 amino acids. CDR3 DNA, as far as it was read: TGTGCCAGCAGTGATGACGGTGACTCCGACTACACC. It codes for CASSDDGDSDYT. Given in full, the CDR3 is CASSDDGDSDYTF.

Remarks on this clone: Gene names and germline match the mouse. The read finishes 1 residue shy of the CDR3 end, and the germline J gene is used to complete it. The genes are TRBV5 and TRBJ2-3; TRBD2 agrees at 9 bases. Per germline, CDR1 LGHNA and CDR2 YNLKQL (reference sequence). With V trimmed by 4 bases and J by 2 bases, 7 bases remained unmatched. This CDR3 is 16 amino acids long. CDR3 DNA, as far as it was read: TGTGCCAGCAGCCGCAATGGGGGGGCGGCTGCAGAAACGCTGTAT. This translates into CASSRNGGAAAETLY. The whole CDR3 region reads CASSRNGGAAAETLYF.

A word on this clone: Genes here carry mouse names. The observed sequence ends 1 residue before the CDR3 terminus, with the missing tail filled in from the germline J gene. The chain couples TRBV1 to TRBJ1-4; D call uncertain. This CDR3 has 14 residues. Germline V gene sequence: CDR1 NSQYPW, CDR2 LRSPGD (reference sequence). V lost 2 bases and J 3 bases, leaving 7 bases between the germline ends. CDR3 DNA, as far as it was read: TGCACCTGCAGTGCAAGGGTGGCCAACGAAAGATTATTT. Residues: CTCSARVANERLF. The whole CDR3 sequence is CTCSARVANERLFF.

A word on this clone: Genes here carry mouse names. The read terminates 1 residue before the CDR3 end, so the remaining end is supplied by the germline J gene. The V call is TRBV13-2, the J call TRBJ2-7; 8 nucleotides match TRBD2. Losses at the gene ends were 1 base for V and 7 bases for J; bases not matched to a gene: 7. CDR1 and CDR2 (germline): NNHNN, SYGAGS (reference sequence). This CDR3 is 14 amino acids long. CDR3 region: CASGDRGGAGEQYF. CDR3 DNA (partial): TGTGCCAGCGGTGATAGGGGGGGGGCCGGGGAACAGTAC.

Note on this clone: Gene labels here are mouse ones. The observed sequence ends 1 residue before the CDR3 terminus, with the missing tail filled in from the germline J gene. The sample carries other DNA sequences with the same CDR3. The chain couples TRBV4 to TRBJ2-1, with D perhaps matching TRBD1 (8 bases). There are 14 residues in the CDR3. Germline V gives CDR1 LGHDT, CDR2 YNNKQL (reference sequence). The V and J ends lost 4 bases and 4 bases respectively, with 11 bases between them. CDR3 loop: CASSLQGGYAEQFF. The CDR3 DNA, read in part, is TGTGCCAGCAGCTTACAGGGGGGGTATGCTGAGCAGTTC.

Concerning this clone: All gene names here are mouse names. The read gets to within 1 residue of the CDR3 end, and the germline J gene fills in the rest. The chain joins TRBV3 to TRBJ1-1; D perhaps matches TRBD1 (5 bases). Germline CDR1 reads SNHLY; CDR2 reads FYNGKV (reference sequence). The V end was cut by 4 bases, the J end by 0 bases, with 6 bases between. The CDR3 consists of 13 residues. The chain's CDR3 is CASSWGQNTEVFF. CDR3 bases read: TGTGCCAGCAGCTGGGGACAGAACACAGAAGTCTTC.

Worth noting for this clone: The gene names given are mouse names. The CDR3 loop is CAWSGGADTQYF. CDR3 bases read: TGTGCCTGGAGTGGGGGGGCAGACACCCAGTAC. The chain links TRBV31 to TRBJ2-5, with 8 bases matching TRBD2. The read ends 1 residue shy of where the CDR3 ends; the end is completed using the germline J gene. Germline V gives CDR1 GKSSPN, CDR2 SITVG. CDR3 length: 12 amino acids. The junction had 0 bases not matched to a gene; V was cut back by 2 bases and J by 5 bases.

A word on this clone: Genes and germline are mouse. The read ends 1 residue early relative to the CDR3; the germline J gene fills the gap. V and J are TRBV3 and TRBJ2-7; 10 bases agree with TRBD2. CDR3 length: 16 residues. V lost 3 bases to trimming and J lost 0 bases; unmatched junction nucleotides: 5. Germline loops: CDR1 SNHLY, CDR2 FYNGKV (reference sequence). The CDR3 is CASSFDWGVFSYEQYF. The CDR3 DNA, read in part, is TGTGCCAGCAGCTTTGACTGGGGGGTCTTCTCCTATGAACAGTAC.

As for this clone: The gene names given are mouse names. With the read ending 1 residue before the CDR3 end, the germline J gene is used to fill in that end. The chain employs TRBV29 and TRBJ2-5; 12 positions match TRBD2. The CDR3 consists of 21 residues. Looked up from germline, CDR1 is MSHET and CDR2 is SYDVDS. V was clipped by 0 bases and J by 0 bases; unmatched bases: 13. This CDR3 is CASSLSTAQGTGGRNQDTQYF. The covered CDR3 bases are TGTGCTAGCAGTTTATCCACAGCCCAAGGGACTGGGGGGCGTAACCAAGACACCCAGTAC.

Comments on this clone: Mouse germline and gene names are used. The CDR3 is cut off 1 residue early in the read; its end comes from the germline J gene. This chain links TRBV19 with TRBJ1-1; D not resolved. CDR3 size: 14 residues. Germline CDR1 and CDR2: FNHDT and SITEND (reference sequence). V lost 1 base and J lost 0, with 7 bases in between. The CDR3 loop reads CASSIRQTNTEVFF. The part of the CDR3 DNA that was read is TGTGCCAGCAGTATAAGGCAAACAAACACAGAAGTCTTC.

As regards this clone: The gene names given are mouse names. The CDR3 extends 1 residue past the end of the read, so its final part is completed from the germline J gene. The rearrangement joins TRBV24 to TRBJ1-3; no clear D. Germline values: CDR1 KGHTA, CDR2 FRNEEI. The CDR3 spans 15 residues. V shed 3 bases and J shed 0 bases, with 9 bases lying between them. The CDR3 reads CASSLSGISGNTLYF. The CDR3 bases that were read are TGTGCCAGCAGTCTCTCCGGGATTTCTGGAAATACGCTCTAT.